The source of this T cell receptor beta chain is a study of long-term antiretroviral therapy in people with HIV. Study results and limitations: Every time point showed a repertoire led by clones expanded before ART. Researchers lacked any data on ART adherence, viral resistance or therapy changes.

Sequencing relied on immunoSEQ assay v3.0, run at survey level. Assay used: immunoSEQ multiplex PCR; TCRdb lists only in-frame clones, some missing. The sample lists 15,000 to 20,000 clones; less than 80% were seen once. The CDR3 length is 13 residues. Trimming pared 1 base from V and 2 bases from J, leaving 5 bases between. Germline assignment: CDR1 MGHRA and CDR2 YSYEKL. For this clone: As yet, its antigen is unknown.

Source: unsorted PBMCs, taken 0.3 years after starting antiretroviral therapy. The receptor comes from a woman in her forties or fifties with HIV. The chain joins TRBV4-1 to TRBJ1-1; D unclear. The CDR3 DNA sequence: TGCGCCAGCAGCCAAGTTGTAAACACTGAAGCTTTCTTT. This encodes CASSQVVNTEAFF.